A selection of T cell receptor beta chains follows, all from one sample in a study of human T cells and chemical hapten exposure. TCRdb redid the calling of the RACE reads with MiXCR, one entry per CDR3 protein. The table has 95,000 to 150,000 distinct CDR3 sequences, about 13% seen once. Source: whole blood, taken in connection with sensitization to the hapten diphenylcyclopropenone (DPC). The source of these receptors is a man between 18 and 35 years old with alopecia areata. Some clones in this sample may be carry-over from other donors' samples. The CDR3 runs from the conserved cysteine through the conserved F or W. D genes are given only for firm matches. Only some rows state a clone size, as once, few, many or a class for expanded clones.

>TRBV5-4|TRBD1|.|TRBJ1-1
TGTGCCAGCAGGCGGGACAGGGGATCGAACACTGAAGCTTTCTTT
CASRRDRGSNTEAFF
>TRBV12-3/TRBV12-4|TRBD1|few|TRBJ2-2
TGTGCCAGCAGCCGGAAACAGGGGTACACCGGGGAGCTGTTTTTT
CASSRKQGYTGELFF
>TRBV6-2/TRBV6-3|.|few|TRBJ1-1
TGTGCCAGCAGTTGGCACACTGAAGCTTTCTTT
CASSWHTEAFF
>TRBV5-1|.|.|TRBJ2-1
TGCGCCAGCAGCTCGCTGCGGGGAAATGAGCAGTTCTTC
CASSSLRGNEQFF
>TRBV29-1|TRBD1|many|TRBJ2-7
TGCAGCGTTTTGGGACAGGACTCCTACGAGCAGTACTTC
CSVLGQDSYEQYF
>TRBV7-8|TRBD2|few|TRBJ2-1
TGTGCCAGCAGCCGGGGGCTAGCGGGGGCCGGAGGGATCAATGAGCAGTTCTTC
CASSRGLAGAGGINEQFF
>TRBV9|.|few|TRBJ2-5
TGTGCCAGCAGCGTATTTGAGATCTGGGGAGAGACCCAGTACTTC
CASSVFEIWGETQYF
>TRBV7-6|TRBD1|few|TRBJ1-5
TGTGCCAGCAGTTCCGGGACAGACACGTATAGCAATCAGCCCCAGCATTTT
CASSSGTDTYSNQPQHF
>TRBV29-1|.|.|TRBJ2-5
TGCAGCGTTGTAAGGGGCCAAGAGACCCAGTACTTC
CSVVRGQETQYF
>TRBV7-3|TRBD1|many|TRBJ2-2
TGTGCCAGCAGCAGGACAGGGAACACCGGGGAGCTGTTTTTT
CASSRTGNTGELFF
>TRBV7-2|.|.|TRBJ1-5
TGTGCCAGCAGCTTGGCAGGAGGGAACCATCAGCCCCAGCATTTT
CASSLAGGNHQPQHF
>TRBV28|.|few|TRBJ2-6
TGTGCCAGCAGCCGTATCGACTCTGGGGCCAACGTCCTGACTTTC
CASSRIDSGANVLTF
>TRBV7-6|.|.|TRBJ2-5
TGTGCCAGCAGCTTAGGCAGGGAGCAAGAGACCCAGTACTTC
CASSLGREQETQYF
>TRBV15|TRBD1|few|TRBJ2-3
TGTGCCACCAGCAGGTCTACCGGTCGGGGACAGGGTACAGATACGCAGTATTTT
CATSRSTGRGQGTDTQYF
>TRBV14|.|.|TRBJ1-1
TGTGCCAGCAGCCGAGGGATAATCGCTTTCTTT
CASSRGIIAFF
>TRBV2|.|.|TRBJ1-5
TGTGCCAGCAGTGGAGGCCTTGGGCCCCAGCATTTT
CASSGGLGPQHF
>TRBV7-9|TRBD1|few|TRBJ1-4
TGTGCCAGCAGCCGTAACAGGGGAGTGGGAAGGACTAATGAAAAACTGTTTTTT
CASSRNRGVGRTNEKLFF
>TRBV6-1|TRBD1|few|TRBJ2-6
TGTGCCAGCAGACAGGGGGCGGTTGGGGCCAACGTCCTGACTTTC
CASRQGAVGANVLTF
>TRBV6-5|.|.|TRBJ1-2
TGTGCCAGCAGTTACTCGAGCGGTCCCACGGCTAACTATGGCTACACCTTC
CASSYSSGPTANYGYTF
>TRBV27|.|.|TRBJ1-2
TGTGCCAGCAGGGACAGTTACTATGGCTACACCTTC
CASRDSYYGYTF
>TRBV19|.|many|TRBJ2-5
TGTGCCAGTAGTAGAACCTACGGACGGGGGGCCCAAGAGACCCAGTACTTC
CASSRTYGRGAQETQYF
>TRBV20-1|TRBD1|few|TRBJ2-3
TGCAGTGGCAGGGGGCGGAATACGCAGTATTTT
CSGRGRNTQYF
>TRBV29-1|.|few|TRBJ2-3
TGCAGCGTTGAGACGGGGCACACAGATACGCAGTATTTT
CSVETGHTDTQYF
>TRBV4-3|.|few|TRBJ2-3
TGCGCCAGCAGCCAAGTCGGCAGGGGCACAGATACGCAGTATTTT
CASSQVGRGTDTQYF
>TRBV7-9|.|few|TRBJ2-5
TGTGCCAGCAGCTTAGGGGGTGAAAAGGCAGGGAAGAAAGAGACCCAGTACTTC
CASSLGGEKAGKKETQYF
>TRBV20-1|.|.|TRBJ2-7
TGCAGTGCTAGAGATCCGGTGCTGTCCTACGAGCAGTACTTC
CSARDPVLSYEQYF
>TRBV20-1|.|few|TRBJ2-2
TGCAGTGCTAGAGATTCCCAGCGTTCGAACACCGGGGAGCTGTTTTTT
CSARDSQRSNTGELFF
>TRBV20-1|.|many|TRBJ1-1
TGCAGTGCTCGGACTGAAGCTTTCTTT
CSARTEAFF
>TRBV11-2|.|few|TRBJ2-3
TGTGCCAGCAGCTTTTCCAGGGCCATACAAACAGATACGCAGTATTTT
CASSFSRAIQTDTQYF
>TRBV4-3|.|.|TRBJ1-2
TGCGCCAGCAGCCAAGGGGTTCGTGATGGCTACACCTTC
CASSQGVRDGYTF
>TRBV18|TRBD2|few|TRBJ2-3
TGTGCCAGCTCACCACCGGGACTAGCGACTAGCACAGATACGCAGTATTTT
CASSPPGLATSTDTQYF
>TRBV2|.|many|TRBJ2-5
TGTGCCAGCAGTGAGGGGCCCCAAGAGACCCAGTACTTC
CASSEGPQETQYF
>TRBV6-2/TRBV6-3|TRBD1|few|TRBJ1-2
TGTGCCAGCAGTTACTCGGGCGGACAGGGCAACTATGGCTACACCTTC
CASSYSGGQGNYGYTF
>TRBV7-2|.|few|TRBJ2-1
TGTGCCAGCAGCTTAGCGCCCGGCAACAATGAGCAGTTCTTC
CASSLAPGNNEQFF
>TRBV7-2|.|.|TRBJ2-3
TGTGCCAGCAGCCCCCCCGGGATTGGCACAGATACGCAGTATTTT
CASSPPGIGTDTQYF
>TRBV2|.|.|TRBJ2-5
TGTGCCACCCAGGGTGGATACGAGACCCAGTACTTC
CATQGGYETQYF
>TRBV20-1|.|many|TRBJ1-1
TGCAGTGCTAGTCGCCTTTTCGAGGAGGACACTGAAGCTTTCTTT
CSASRLFEEDTEAFF
>TRBV12-3/TRBV12-4|TRBD1|many|TRBJ1-2
TGTGCCAGCACCGAAACGACAGGGGAAGAAAATGGCTACACCTTC
CASTETTGEENGYTF
>TRBV12-5|.|few|TRBJ2-3
TGTGCTAGTGGTTTGGGACTATCCACAGATACGCAGTATTTT
CASGLGLSTDTQYF
>TRBV10-3|.|few|TRBJ1-1
TGTGCCATCAGTGAGTCGTCAGAGGGGGTGGCTGAAGCTTTCTTT
CAISESSEGVAEAFF
>TRBV18|TRBD2|few|TRBJ2-7
TGTGCCAGCTCCATCTTACCGGGACTACGATCCTACGAGCAGTACTTC
CASSILPGLRSYEQYF
>TRBV28|TRBD2|.|TRBJ2-3
TGTGTCAGCAGTTTTGACCTAGCGGGTAGCACAGATACGCAGTATTTT
CVSSFDLAGSTDTQYF
>TRBV5-6|TRBD2|few|TRBJ2-1
TGTGCCAGCATCGGTAAGCGGGACCTCTACAATGAGCAGTTCTTC
CASIGKRDLYNEQFF
>TRBV6-2/TRBV6-3|.|.|TRBJ1-1
TGTGCCAGCAGTTACGCGGGGATTGCTGAAGCTTTCTTT
CASSYAGIAEAFF
>TRBV6-2/TRBV6-3|.|.|TRBJ1-5
TGTGCCAGCAGTTACTCGTCCCGAGTGCAGCCCCAGCATTTT
CASSYSSRVQPQHF
>TRBV7-9|.|.|TRBJ2-3
TGTGCCAGCAGCCTGGGACTTAATACGCAGTATTTT
CASSLGLNTQYF
>TRBV20-1|.|.|TRBJ2-3
TGCAGTGCTAGCGGATCCACAGATACGCAGTATTTT
CSASGSTDTQYF
>TRBV4-3|.|.|TRBJ2-3
TGCGCCAGCAGCCAAGACGGATCTAGCGCTTCTAGCACAGATACGCAGTATTTT
CASSQDGSSASSTDTQYF
>TRBV7-6|TRBD1|.|TRBJ2-1
TGTGCCAGCAGCCGATTCCGGGACAGGGAGGACAATGAGCAGTTCTTC
CASSRFRDREDNEQFF
>TRBV7-9|.|few|TRBJ1-6
TGTGCCAGCAGCCCCTCGTTGTCCCGCCTCCACTTT
CASSPSLSRLHF
>TRBV20-1|.|.|TRBJ2-3
TGCAGTGCTAGAGATAGCCTAGTCACAGATACGCAGTATTTT
CSARDSLVTDTQYF
>TRBV7-8|.|.|TRBJ2-5
TGTGCCAGCAGCTTAGGCAGGGCGATCCTCCAAGAGACCCAGTACTTC
CASSLGRAILQETQYF